This T cell receptor beta chain stems from a study of shared clonotypes between healthy human individuals. Whole-study context: Researchers drew samples from a couple of women and a few men aged 18 to 49.

General study results and limits: A reduction in generation probabilities was seen for non-shared clonotypes relative to those shared by all four donors. Clonotype sharing across donors was expected to vary with sequencing depth. Several donors held about 5% of naive CD4 clonotypes in common.

Clones were sequenced by immunoSEQ multiplex PCR, and TCRdb holds only the in-frame ones, with some missing. Altogether 2 million to 3 million clones are present, more than 85% being singletons, with the ten largest covering 0.35% to 0.45%. For this clone: Its antigen is not identified.

This CDR3 is built from 14 residues. Trimming removed 6 bases from V and 4 bases from J; junction bases left unmatched: 3. Per the germline V gene, CDR1 is MNHEY and CDR2 is SVGAGI. This receptor was identified in a young man in good health. Some clones in this sample may be carry-over from other donors' samples. Sequences were obtained from naive CD4+ T cells from PBMCs. Subset specified: CD45RA+ positively selected. The chain uses TRBV6-5 and TRBJ1-6; 7 bases agree with TRBD1. The CDR3 nucleotides read TGTGCCAGCAGCCGGGGACAGTATAATTCACCCCTCCACTTT. This translates into CASSRGQYNSPLHF.